Listed here are 21 T cell receptor beta chains from one sample, sequenced in a study of CD8 T cells in Susac syndrome. RNA, at roughly 0.5 to 1 ug, was reverse transcribed with random hexamers. Each CDR3 protein gets one entry after TCRdb re-called the immunoSEQ multiplex PCR reads with MiXCR. The sample records 150,000 to 200,000 distinct CDR3 sequences, around 93% being singletons. Sequencing was carried out using CD4+ T cells from PBMCs. These receptor sequences come from a human donor in good health.

The J gene is TRBJ1-5, the V gene TRBV5-1; D remains ambiguous. Trimming took 0 bases from V and 0 from J, leaving 7 bases between them. Germline lookup yields CDR1 SGHRS and CDR2 YFSETQ. This CDR3 comprises 15 residues. The CDR3 coding sequence is TGCGCCAGCAGCTTGGATGCCTATAGCAATCAGCCCCAGCATTTT. The encoded protein is CASSLDAYSNQPQHF.

The rearrangement uses TRBV20-1 and TRBJ1-6, with 8 bases fitting TRBD1. Trimming removed 0 bases from V and 10 bases from J; junction bases left unmatched: 5. The CDR3 has 14 residues. Looked up from germline, CDR1 is DFQATT and CDR2 is SNEGSKA (reference sequence). The CDR3 loop is CSARDDRGRSPLHF. As DNA, the CDR3 is TGCAGTGCTAGAGATGACAGGGGAAGGTCACCCCTCCACTTT.

The rearrangement joins TRBV6-1 to TRBJ2-1; D possibly corresponds to TRBD2 (6 bases). In germline, CDR1 is MNHNS, CDR2 SASEGT. The CDR3 has 13 residues. V gave up 8 bases and J gave up 8 bases, with 16 bases separating them. The CDR3 DNA reads TGTGCCAGCGGGACTCCACTGAGCGATGAGCAGTTCTTC. It encodes CASGTPLSDEQFF.

With respect to this clonotype: A junction boundary mismatches the germline segment, possibly from a read error. The CDR3 here is CASGEIPYEQYF. CDR3 nucleotides: TGTGCCAGCGGTGAGATTCCCTACGAGCAGTACTTC. The chain links TRBV2 to TRBJ2-7; no clear D. Germline V gene lookup returns CDR1 SNHLY and CDR2 FYNNEI. The CDR3 runs 12 residues.

The chain is built from TRBV2 and TRBJ1-2; D ambiguous. Germline V gives CDR1 SNHLY, CDR2 FYNNEI. The V end was cut by 7 bases, the J end by 6 bases, with 15 bases between. CDR3 length: 13 residues. The CDR3 sequence: CASKGVPTNGYTF. The CDR3 nucleotides read TGTGCCAGCAAGGGAGTACCTACTAATGGCTACACCTTC.

This chain uses TRBV6-5 with TRBJ2-7, with unresolved D. The germline gives CDR1 MNHEY, CDR2 SVGAGI. This CDR3 has 13 residues. V gave up 6 bases and J gave up 1 base, with 10 bases separating them. CDR3 residues: CASRSADSYEQYF. The CDR3 nucleotides are TGTGCCAGCAGGTCGGCTGATTCCTACGAGCAGTACTTC.

The rearrangement uses TRBV2 and TRBJ2-1, with D tentatively TRBD1 (5 bases). Trimming took 7 bases from V and 2 from J, leaving 9 bases between them. Germline V gene lookup returns CDR1 SNHLY and CDR2 FYNNEI. The CDR3 extends over 13 amino acids. The CDR3, as DNA: TGTGCCAGCATAGGGGTCCCCTACAATGAGCAGTTCTTC. Translated: CASIGVPYNEQFF.

The J gene is TRBJ1-5, the V gene TRBV7-2; 10 positions match TRBD1. The junction had 6 bases not matched to a gene; V was cut back by 3 bases and J by 7 bases. Germline V gene data show CDR1 as SGHTA and CDR2 as FQGNSA. The CDR3 sequence is 15 residues long. The CDR3: CASSLIPGQGQPQHF. In nucleotides, the CDR3 is TGTGCCAGCAGCTTGATTCCGGGACAGGGGCAGCCCCAGCATTTT. The whole variable domain, filled in from reference TRBV7-2 and TRBJ1-5, reads GAGVSQSPSNKVTEKGKDVELRCDPISGHTALYWYRQSLGQGLEFLIYFQGNSAPDKSGLPSDRFSAERTGGSVSTLTIQRTQQEDSAVYLCASSLIPGQGQPQHFGDGTRLSIL.

The rearrangement joins TRBV7-2 to TRBJ2-5; 15 bases agree with TRBD2. V was clipped by 5 bases and J by 7 bases; unmatched bases: 2. The CDR3 contains 14 residues. Germline CDR1 is SGHTA and CDR2 is FQGNSA. As DNA, the CDR3 is TGTGCCAGCAGCGAGGGACTAGCGGGGGGGACCCAGTACTTC. Residues: CASSEGLAGGTQYF.

The V gene is TRBV20-1, the J gene TRBJ1-1; unclear D gene. Germline CDR1 is DFQATT and CDR2 is SNEGSKA (reference sequence). V was cut by 1 base and J by 1 base, with 13 bases left in between. This CDR3 has 15 residues. The CDR3 loop reads CSARAFGEWNTEAFF. The CDR3 DNA is TGCAGTGCTAGAGCCTTTGGAGAGTGGAACACTGAAGCTTTCTTT.

The genes are TRBV29-1 and TRBJ2-5, with D possibly matching TRBD2 (6 bases). Trimming cost V 4 bases and J 4 bases, with 10 bases left between them. Germline lookup yields CDR1 SQVTM and CDR2 ANQGSEA. There are 12 residues in the CDR3. CDR3 DNA: TGCAGCGTTGCTGGAGGGATAGAGACCCAGTACTTC. Translation: CSVAGGIETQYF.

The rearrangement uses TRBV20-1 and TRBJ1-1; 8 nucleotides align to TRBD1. The germline gives CDR1 DFQATT, CDR2 SNEGSKA (reference sequence). V trimming: 5 bases; J trimming: 4 bases; junction bases outside the gene matches: 6. The CDR3 spans 13 residues. The CDR3 spells CSAFLTGGTEAFF. For the CDR3, the DNA is TGCAGTGCTTTTCTTACAGGGGGCACTGAAGCTTTCTTT.

The CDR3 reads CASSTEGIYGYTF. The CDR3 region has the DNA TGTGCCAGCAGCACGGAGGGTATCTATGGCTACACCTTC. The J gene is TRBJ1-2, the V gene TRBV5-4; D is undetermined. CDR1 is SGHNT, CDR2 YYREEE, per germline (reference sequence). Trimming removed 4 bases at V and 4 bases at J, with 11 bases between. This CDR3 is 13 amino acids long.

CDR3 protein: CASSQDRSAALSTDTQYF. The CDR3 coding sequence is TGTGCCAGCAGCCAAGATAGATCTGCGGCCCTTTCCACAGATACGCAGTATTTT. This sequence joins TRBV4-2 and TRBJ2-3; D call uncertain. Trimming removed 0 bases at V and 2 bases at J, with 18 bases between. Germline V gene lookup returns CDR1 LGHNA and CDR2 YNFKEQ. The CDR3 covers 18 residues.

V is TRBV6-5 and J is TRBJ1-2; D not certain. The V gene lost 0 bases and the J gene lost 1 base, with 9 bases spanning the gap. Germline values: CDR1 MNHEY, CDR2 SVGAGI. This CDR3 is built from 15 residues. CDR3 nucleotides: TGTGCCAGCAGTTACTCCGGCGGAATTAACTATGGCTACACCTTC. This encodes CASSYSGGINYGYTF.

The chain joins TRBV20-1 to TRBJ2-3; 7 bases are a match to TRBD2. In germline, CDR1 is DFQATT, CDR2 SNEGSKA (reference sequence). The CDR3 totals 15 residues. The V gene end was trimmed by 6 bases and the J gene end by 1 base; junction bases not matched to a gene: 10. The CDR3 loop is CSAPQAGYRTDTQYF. CDR3 in DNA: TGCAGTGCCCCGCAAGCGGGGTACCGCACAGATACGCAGTATTTT.

The genes are TRBV30 and TRBJ1-1; 10 bases fit TRBD1. V was clipped by 2 bases and J by 5 bases; unmatched bases: 5. The CDR3 has 14 amino acids. The germline gives CDR1 GTSNPN, CDR2 SVGIG (reference sequence). For the CDR3, the DNA is TGTGCCTGGAGTCGGGACAGGGGCTGGACTGAAGCTTTCTTT. It codes for CAWSRDRGWTEAFF. The variable domain in full, with the rest retrieved from reference TRBV30 and TRBJ1-1, is SQTIHQWPATLVQPVGSPLSLECTVEGTSNPNLYWYRQAAGRGLQLLFYSVGIGQISSEVPQNLSASRPQDRQFILSSKKLLLSDSGFYLCAWSRDRGWTEAFFGQGTRLTVV.

This chain links TRBV2 with TRBJ1-1; D is uncertain. The CDR3 has 13 amino acids. V was trimmed by 6 bases and J by 0 bases, leaving 8 bases between them. The germline V gene has CDR1 SNHLY and CDR2 FYNNEI. The CDR3 spells CASRADLNTEAFF. CDR3 in DNA: TGTGCCAGCAGGGCCGATCTGAACACTGAAGCTTTCTTT.

The V gene is TRBV7-2, the J gene TRBJ1-6; D is unclear. Germline lookup yields CDR1 SGHTA and CDR2 FQGNSA. Trimming left V 8 bases short and J 4 bases short, with 6 bases between. This CDR3 comprises 12 residues. CDR3 amino acids: CASGGYNSPLHF. The CDR3 DNA sequence: TGTGCCAGCGGTGGATATAATTCACCCCTCCACTTT.

This chain connects TRBV6-1 to TRBJ1-3; 8 bases align to TRBD1. V shed 6 bases, J shed 3 bases, and the junction held 13 bases outside the gene matches. The germline gives CDR1 MNHNS, CDR2 SASEGT. This CDR3 spans 17 amino acids. This CDR3 reads CASSTRGQATGGNTIYF. CDR3 nucleotides: TGTGCCAGCAGCACCAGGGGACAGGCGACGGGTGGAAACACCATATATTTT.

This clonotype is a singleton in its sample. The chain employs TRBV6-2 or TRBV6-3 and TRBJ2-1; 9 bases match TRBD2. CDR3 length: 17 residues. Per the germline V gene, CDR1 is MNHEY and CDR2 is SVGEGT. V gave up 4 bases and J gave up 5 bases; unmatched junction bases: 12. The CDR3 sequence: CASSLRRGGPSDNEQFF. The CDR3 nucleotides are TGTGCCAGCAGTTTGCGGCGGGGGGGCCCTTCGGACAATGAGCAGTTCTTC.